The 20 T cell receptor beta chains below come from one sample, sequenced in a study of Ad26.COV2.S vaccination and SARS-CoV-2 variants. Documented treatment: 15 to 20 received Ad26.COV2.S at low or high dose, single or two shots; a few received placebo; per-sample allocation not given. At day 63 after the first vaccine or placebo injection, samples were drawn. Generated by immunoSEQ multiplex PCR, the TCRdb table keeps only in-frame clones and is missing some. In the table there are some 300,000 clones, 70% to 90% of which are singletons. The sample consisted of peripheral blood, taken in a trial of Ad26.COV2.S vaccine versus placebo. The receptors stem from a person between 18 and 65 years old who received the Ad26.COV2.S COVID-19 vaccine or a placebo.

The V gene is TRBV19, the J gene TRBJ2-1; either TRBD1 or TRBD2 may supply D (5 bases each). The CDR3 has 16 amino acids. The V and J ends lost 2 bases and 0 bases respectively, with 11 bases between them. CDR1 and CDR2 (germline): LNHDA, SQIVND (reference sequence). CDR3 in DNA: TGTGCCAGTAGTATACCCGGGACCAGCTCCTACAATGAGCAGTTCTTC. Translated, it gives CASSIPGTSSYNEQFF.

The rearrangement joins TRBV5-4 to TRBJ2-3; TRBD1 matches 8 bases. Germline lookup yields CDR1 SGHNT and CDR2 YYREEE (reference sequence). Trimming took 2 bases from V and 4 from J; bases not matched to a gene: 6. The CDR3 runs to 15 residues. CDR3 amino acids: CASSLGRGRSDTQYF. The CDR3 nucleotides are TGTGCCAGCAGCTTAGGCAGGGGGCGGTCAGATACGCAGTATTTT.

The CDR3 reads CASSLRNAGDTQYF. The DNA of the CDR3 is TGCGCCAGCAGCTTGCGTAACGCGGGAGATACGCAGTATTTT. V usage is TRBV5-1 and J usage is TRBJ2-3; TRBD2 is a possible D gene (5 bases). Germline CDR1 is SGHRS and CDR2 is YFSETQ. Trimming removed 1 base from V and 5 bases from J, with 11 bases in between. The CDR3 has 14 amino acids. Drawing the rest from reference TRBV5-1 and TRBJ2-3, the complete variable domain is KAGVTQTPRYLIKTRGQQVTLSCSPISGHRSVSWYQQTPGQGLQFLFEYFSETQRNKGNFPGRFSGRQFSNSRSEMNVSTLELGDSALYLCASSLRNAGDTQYFGPGTRLTVL.

This clone has only a few counts. V gene TRBV10-1 combines with J gene TRBJ1-4; tentative D call: TRBD1 (5 bases). The CDR3 is 13 amino acids. From germline, CDR1 is WNHNN and CDR2 SYGVQD (reference sequence). V gave up 10 bases and J gave up 8 bases, with 17 bases separating them. The DNA of the CDR3 is TGCGCCAACACTTCGGGGGTTCGCGAAAAACTGTTTTTT. Protein product: CANTSGVREKLFF.

J is TRBJ2-1 and V is TRBV14; D is uncertain. V shed 4 bases and J shed 13 bases, with 11 bases lying between them. This CDR3 comprises 11 residues. CDR1 SGHDN and CDR2 FVKESK come from the germline V gene. CDR3 sequence reads: CASSLGLEQFF. The CDR3 bases are TGTGCCAGCAGCCTCGGGTTGGAACAGTTCTTC.

The V and J genes are TRBV7-8 and TRBJ2-7; D gene unclear. Trimming pared 1 base from V and 7 bases from J, leaving 14 bases between. The CDR3 contains 14 residues. Per the germline V gene, CDR1 is SGHVS and CDR2 is FQNEAQ. In DNA, the CDR3 is TGTGCCAGCAGCTTAGGACCCAGGATGGGAGAGCAGTACTTC. Protein sequence: CASSLGPRMGEQYF.

This chain uses TRBV7-2 with TRBJ1-4; 9 bases are shared with TRBD1. There are 15 residues in the CDR3. V shed 5 bases and J 8 bases; nucleotides not matched to a gene: 9. Germline loops: CDR1 SGHTA, CDR2 FQGNSA. For the CDR3, the DNA is TGTGCCAGCAGCAGAACAGGGGGCGCGTTGGAAAAACTGTTTTTT. It translates to CASSRTGGALEKLFF.

CDR3 in DNA: TGTGCCAGCAGCTTGGACCCAGGGGAAGAGACCCAGTACTTC. It translates to CASSLDPGEETQYF. The J gene is TRBJ2-5, the V gene TRBV5-6; TRBD1 might be the D (6 bases). The germline CDR1 and CDR2 sequences are SGHDT and YYEEEE. V lost 0 bases, J lost 3 bases, and 9 bases lay in between. This CDR3 contains 14 residues.

The rearrangement joins TRBV6-6 to TRBJ2-7, with TRBD2 matching 8 bases. V lost 0 bases and J lost 2; bases outside the gene matches: 3. CDR3 length: 15 amino acids. Germline CDR1 is MNHNY and CDR2 is SVGAGI (reference sequence). In DNA, the CDR3 is TGTGCCAGCAGTTACTCCCGGGGGGGTACCTACGAGCAGTACTTC. Residues: CASSYSRGGTYEQYF.

This clone was detected once. This chain uses TRBV30 with TRBJ1-6; possibly TRBD1 for D (5 bases). Germline CDR1 GTSNPN, CDR2 SVGIG (reference sequence). This CDR3 has 15 amino acids. Trimming cost V 1 base and J 8 bases, with 15 bases left between them. The CDR3 loop reads CAWSGFRGWDSPLHF. The CDR3 DNA follows: TGTGCCTGGAGTGGCTTTCGGGGGTGGGATTCACCCCTCCACTTT.

This chain joins TRBV2 and TRBJ1-4; D call uncertain. CDR3 length equals 13 residues. The V end was cut by 6 bases, the J end by 7 bases, with 12 bases between. The germline CDR1 and CDR2 sequences are SNHLY and FYNNEI. The CDR3 coding sequence is TGTGCCAGCAGGGGCGGATCGGGTGAAAAACTGTTTTTT. Residues: CASRGGSGEKLFF.

A note on this clone: The same CDR3 can be traced to other DNA sequences in this sample. The chain links TRBV5-1 to TRBJ2-7; TRBD2 agrees at 7 bases. Germline trimming cut 4 bases from V and 0 bases from J; bases unmatched to any gene: 7. The CDR3 sequence is 15 residues long. In germline, CDR1 is SGHRS, CDR2 YFSETQ. CDR3 coding DNA: TGCGCCAGCAGCCCAGCGGGGCCTAGCTCCTACGAGCAGTACTTC. As protein: CASSPAGPSSYEQYF. The whole variable domain, remainder taken from reference TRBV5-1 and TRBJ2-7, is KAGVTQTPRYLIKTRGQQVTLSCSPISGHRSVSWYQQTPGQGLQFLFEYFSETQRNKGNFPGRFSGRQFSNSRSEMNVSTLELGDSALYLCASSPAGPSSYEQYFGPGTRLTVT.

The chain combines TRBV5-1 with TRBJ2-3; D is perhaps TRBD2 (5 bases). CDR3 length: 12 amino acids. Germline loops: CDR1 SGHRS, CDR2 YFSETQ. Trimming removed 4 bases from V and 6 bases from J, with 9 bases in between. The chain's CDR3 is CASSQGGDTQYF. Here the CDR3 DNA reads TGCGCCAGCAGCCAAGGAGGCGATACGCAGTATTTT.

The chain uses TRBV5-5 and TRBJ1-5, with 7 bases matching TRBD1. Germline CDR1 SGHKS, CDR2 YYEKEE (reference sequence). The length of the CDR3 is 16 residues. After removal of 0 bases from V and 2 bases from J, the junction contained 5 bases not matched to a gene. CDR3 protein: CASSLVQGYGNQPQHF. CDR3 DNA sequence: TGTGCCAGCAGCTTGGTACAGGGGTACGGCAATCAGCCCCAGCATTTT. Full variable domain (missing parts from reference TRBV5-5 and TRBJ1-5): DAGVTQSPTHLIKTRGQQVTLRCSPISGHKSVSWYQQVLGQGPQFIFQYYEKEERGRGNFPDRFSARQFPNYSSELNVNALLLGDSALYLCASSLVQGYGNQPQHFGDGTRLSIL.

This chain uses TRBV15 with TRBJ2-3; D gene uncertain. CDR1 is LNHNV and CDR2 is YYDKDF in the germline V gene (reference sequence). V lost 6 bases and J lost 0, with 4 bases in between. The CDR3 is 12 amino acids. The CDR3 coding sequence is TGTGCCACCAGGGTTAGCACAGATACGCAGTATTTT. It encodes CATRVSTDTQYF.

The rearrangement links TRBV11-3 to TRBJ2-7; 7 bases match TRBD2. Germline-derived CDR1 and CDR2 are SGHNT and YENEEA. The CDR3 has 15 amino acids. The V segment lost 5 bases and the J segment 0 bases; nucleotides outside the gene matches: 7. This CDR3 is CASSLGGTDSYEQYF. The CDR3, as DNA: TGTGCCAGCAGCCTGGGGGGGACTGACTCCTACGAGCAGTACTTC. The complete variable domain, with remaining parts taken from reference TRBV11-3 and TRBJ2-7, reads EAGVVQSPRYKIIEKKQPVAFWCNPISGHNTLYWYLQNLGQGPELLIRYENEEAVDDSQLPKDRFSAERLKGVDSTLKIQPAELGDSAVYLCASSLGGTDSYEQYFGPGTRLTVT.

The chain carries TRBV30 and TRBJ2-3, with D perhaps given as TRBD1 or TRBD2 (5 bases each). The V and J ends lost 3 bases and 9 bases respectively, with 16 bases between them. The CDR3 is made up of 13 amino acids. CDR1 is GTSNPN, CDR2 SVGIG, per germline (reference sequence). In DNA form, the CDR3 reads TGTGCCTGGAGGGGGGTACAGTCGGGCACGCAGTATTTT. It encodes CAWRGVQSGTQYF.

The chain has TRBV5-6 and TRBJ1-4, with 11 bases aligning to TRBD1. CDR3 size: 16 residues. V shed 0 bases, J shed 8 bases, and the junction held 6 bases outside the gene matches. CDR1 SGHDT and CDR2 YYEEEE come from the germline V gene. In nucleotides, the CDR3 is TGTGCCAGCAGCTTGGCGGGGACAGGGGGTAACGAAAAACTGTTTTTT. As protein: CASSLAGTGGNEKLFF.

This chain uses TRBV5-1 with TRBJ2-7, with D perhaps being TRBD1 or TRBD2 (6 bases each). V was clipped by 4 bases and J by 7 bases, with 15 bases between them. Germline CDR1 SGHRS, CDR2 YFSETQ. The CDR3 has 13 amino acids. CDR3 residues: CASSIWRGREQYF. DNA of the CDR3: TGCGCCAGCAGCATATGGAGGGGGAGGGAGCAGTACTTC. Drawing the rest from reference TRBV5-1 and TRBJ2-7, the complete variable domain is KAGVTQTPRYLIKTRGQQVTLSCSPISGHRSVSWYQQTPGQGLQFLFEYFSETQRNKGNFPGRFSGRQFSNSRSEMNVSTLELGDSALYLCASSIWRGREQYFGPGTRLTVT.

This chain connects TRBV24-1 to TRBJ1-4, with TRBD1 matching over 9 bases. The V gene's germline CDR1 is KGHDR and CDR2 SFDVKD. V gave up 4 bases and J gave up 7 bases; unmatched junction bases: 6. The length of the CDR3 is 15 residues. This chain's CDR3 is CATSEPTGGGEKLFF. Written as DNA, the CDR3 is TGTGCCACCAGTGAGCCGACAGGGGGAGGTGAAAAACTGTTTTTT.